Listed below are T cell receptor beta chains from one sample, sequenced in a study of shared clonotypes between healthy human individuals. This table comes from immunoSEQ multiplex PCR, and its TCRdb copy is limited to in-frame clones, with some not included. The profile covers approximately 500,000 clones, with 60% to 85% appearing a single time and approximately 13% taken by the ten largest. The sequencing sample was made of PBMCs. The source of these receptors is a woman in her forties in good health. Some clones in this sample may be carry-over from other donors' samples. Both conserved end residues are trimmed from each CDR3. Each record gives: CDR3 protein, V gene.

CDR3: SVGASADTQY; V: TRBV29-1
CDR3: AIRNRAIVSYEQY; V: TRBV10-3
CDR3: SVLGLAGNEQF; V: TRBV29-1
CDR3: ASRTGFNEKLF; V: TRBV7-3
CDR3: AAEKRDTQY; V: TRBV30
CDR3: ASSLVAEGGELF; V: TRBV7-2
CDR3: ASSLGQVGEKLF; V: TRBV5-1
CDR3: ASSPGLLEKLF; V: TRBV9
CDR3: ASSRGSGRGFEQF; V: TRBV5-4
CDR3: ASSPGPKRTQY; V: TRBV7-6
CDR3: SVLGEDQETQY; V: TRBV29-1
CDR3: ASSQTHGGETQY; V: TRBV4-1
CDR3: ASRKTENYGYT; V: TRBV28
CDR3: SVRLRLRGPYEQY; V: TRBV29-1
CDR3: ASSPLSGNMNTEAF; V: TRBV9
CDR3: ASSHRGPTEAF; V: TRBV27
CDR3: ATGQGYGYT; V: TRBV6-5
CDR3: ATGGGSSETQY; V: TRBV10-1
CDR3: ASSHVLASYNEQF; V: TRBV7-3
CDR3: ASSLTGDYNEQF; V: TRBV27
CDR3: ASSRGVVRSYNEQF; V: TRBV5-4
CDR3: ASSTDYRGETQY; V: TRBV5-4
CDR3: AWSDVLNEKLF; V: TRBV30
CDR3: ASSELAVWGNQPQH; V: TRBV6-1
CDR3: ASSAGRTLNTGELF; V: TRBV18
CDR3: ASSRGQAEGNEKLF; V: TRBV6-6
CDR3: ASTQGRQETQY; V: TRBV2
CDR3: ASSLRLSGLAGPNEQF; V: TRBV5-6
CDR3: ASRPGLANVNEQF; V: TRBV7-2
CDR3: ASSTPRDSEQNTEAF; V: TRBV5-1
CDR3: ASSQDLQSYEQY; V: TRBV4-3
CDR3: ASSMDREETQY; V: TRBV5-4
CDR3: ASSRDGYEQY; V: TRBV6-5
CDR3: ASSLRGNYGYT; V: TRBV7-2
CDR3: ASSQGITGNTEAF; V: TRBV4-3
CDR3: AWSLRGEDTQY; V: TRBV30